This T cell receptor (beta chain) was observed in a study of breast tumors, draining lymph nodes, adjacent tissues. TCRdb reanalysed the multiplex PCR reads using MiXCR and keeps one entry per CDR3 protein. The table lists some 250,000 distinct CDR3 sequences, under 40% of them singletons. The lymph nodes were axillary draining lymph nodes from breast cancer patients. The sequence derives from a female donor with breast cancer. Some clones in this sample may be carry-over from other donors' samples. Sequencing was done on a sample of axillary lymph node tissue.

CDR3 sequence reads: CASSLGGAGNSPLHF. In nucleotides, the CDR3 is TGTGCCAGCAGTCTCGGGGGGGCCGGTAATTCACCCCTCCACTTT. The chain links TRBV6-5 to TRBJ1-6, with D maybe TRBD1 (6 bases). The germline V gene has CDR1 MNHEY and CDR2 SVGAGI. V lost 5 bases and J 6 bases, leaving 14 bases between the germline ends. This CDR3 region has 15 residues.